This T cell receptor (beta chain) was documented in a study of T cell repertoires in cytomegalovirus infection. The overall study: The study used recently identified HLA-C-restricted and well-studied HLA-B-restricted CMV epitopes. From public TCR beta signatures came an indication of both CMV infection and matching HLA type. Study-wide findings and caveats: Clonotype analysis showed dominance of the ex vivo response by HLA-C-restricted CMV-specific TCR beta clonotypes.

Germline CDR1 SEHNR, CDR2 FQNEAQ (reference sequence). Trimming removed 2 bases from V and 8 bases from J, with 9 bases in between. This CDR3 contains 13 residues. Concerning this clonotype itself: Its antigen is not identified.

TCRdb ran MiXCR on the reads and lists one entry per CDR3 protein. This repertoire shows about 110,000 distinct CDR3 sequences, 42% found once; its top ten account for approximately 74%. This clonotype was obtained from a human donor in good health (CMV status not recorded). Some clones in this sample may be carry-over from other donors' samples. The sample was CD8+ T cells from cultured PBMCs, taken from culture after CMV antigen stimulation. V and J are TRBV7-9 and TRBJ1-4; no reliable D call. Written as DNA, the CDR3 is TGTGCCAGCAGCTTAATTCTCCCCGAAAAACTGTTTTTT. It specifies CASSLILPEKLFF.